In this sample, the clone carrying this T cell receptor beta chain turned up a few times. Its specificity is not known. The TCR beta libraries were generated through quantitative 5'-RACE incorporating molecular barcodes. From the 5' RACE reads, TCRdb called clonotypes with MiXCR, one entry per CDR3 protein. The data contain approximately 400,000 distinct CDR3 sequences, about 15% of them seen just once; the ten biggest clones take up just over 1%. This CDR3 comprises 11 residues. Germline CDR1 is MGHDK and CDR2 is SYGVNS. Trimming took off 8 bases at V and 3 bases at J, with 8 bases between the two ends. These data belong to a study of CD8 T cells in ankylosing spondylitis. Study findings and constraints: A CD8+ phenotype characterized the disease-linked clones, which were relatively rare in peripheral blood. Fewer than ten highly homologous variants made up a TCR beta motif that seemed to typify ankylosing spondylitis blood. Enrichment of disease-linked clones was reportedly significant in matched ankylosing spondylitis synovial fluid.

Sequencing was carried out using blood, either unsorted or a sorted T cell fraction (not recorded which). The rearrangement uses TRBV25-1 and TRBJ2-7, with D possibly TRBD1 on 5 matching bases. The receptor was isolated from a male donor with ankylosing spondylitis. The CDR3, as DNA: TGTGCCAGCCCCAGGGTCTACGAGCAGTACTTC. It encodes CASPRVYEQYF.